This TCR beta chain was recorded in a study of OX40 agonist ivuxolimab in advanced cancers. Per germline, CDR1 SGHTA and CDR2 FQGNSA. The CDR3 is 15 residues long. The ends were cut back, 5 bases at V and 5 bases at J, with 18 bases in the middle. TCRdb's copy holds only in-frame clones and misses some; the assay was immunoSEQ multiplex PCR. The sample has about 67,000 clones, under 90% seen once. The chain links TRBV7-2 to TRBJ1-2, with D tentatively TRBD1 (6 bases). The sample consisted of CD4+ or CD8+ T cells sorted from blood, taken in a trial of the OX40 agonist ivuxolimab. The sequence was collected from an adult with an advanced solid tumor such as melanoma, head and neck, liver or kidney cancer. The CDR3: CASSILNREEYGYTF. In DNA form, the CDR3 reads TGTGCCAGCAGCATACTGAACAGGGAGGAGTATGGCTACACCTTC.